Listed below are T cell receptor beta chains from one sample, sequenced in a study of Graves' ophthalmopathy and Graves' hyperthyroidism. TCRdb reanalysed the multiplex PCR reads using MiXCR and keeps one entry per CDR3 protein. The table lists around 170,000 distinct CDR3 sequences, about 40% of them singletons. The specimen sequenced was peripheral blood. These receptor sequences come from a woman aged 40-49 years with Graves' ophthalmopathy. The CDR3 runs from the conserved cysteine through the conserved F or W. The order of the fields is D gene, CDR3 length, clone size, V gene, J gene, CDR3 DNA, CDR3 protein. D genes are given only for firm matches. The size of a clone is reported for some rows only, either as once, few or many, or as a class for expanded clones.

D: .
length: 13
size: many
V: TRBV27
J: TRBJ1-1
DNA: TGTGCCAGCAGTTTAGGGGTAAACGCTGAAGCTTTCTTT
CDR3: CASSLGVNAEAFF

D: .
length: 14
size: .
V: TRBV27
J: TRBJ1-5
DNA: TGTGCCAGCAGTTTCGGGGAAGGGAGTCAGCCCCAGCATTTT
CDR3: CASSFGEGSQPQHF

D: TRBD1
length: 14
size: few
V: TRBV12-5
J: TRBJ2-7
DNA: TGTGCTAGTGGTTTGGGGCAGGGGGCAGATGAGCAGTACTTC
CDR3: CASGLGQGADEQYF

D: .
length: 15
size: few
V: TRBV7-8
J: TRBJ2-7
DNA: TGTGCCAGCAGCCTGGAGAACGCGGCTACCTACGAGCAGTACTTC
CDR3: CASSLENAATYEQYF

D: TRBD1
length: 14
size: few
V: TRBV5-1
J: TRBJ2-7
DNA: TGCGCCAGCAGCTTGGCCGAAAACAGGGGCGAGCAGTACTTC
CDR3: CASSLAENRGEQYF

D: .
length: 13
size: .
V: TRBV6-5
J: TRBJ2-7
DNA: TGTGCCAGCAGTTACAGGGTTGAGAGCGAGCAGTACTTC
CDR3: CASSYRVESEQYF

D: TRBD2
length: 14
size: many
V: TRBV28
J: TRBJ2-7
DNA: TGTGCCAGCACCCTCGGGGGGGTAACCTACGAGCAGTACTTC
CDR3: CASTLGGVTYEQYF

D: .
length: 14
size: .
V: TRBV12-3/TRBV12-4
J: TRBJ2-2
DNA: TGTGCCAGCAGCCCCTCTACAGGGACCGGGGAGCTGTTTTTT
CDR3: CASSPSTGTGELFF

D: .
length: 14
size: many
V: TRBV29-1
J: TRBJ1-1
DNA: TGCAGCGTTCCCCCCGAAAGCCGCCTCTTTGAAGCTTTCTTT
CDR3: CSVPPESRLFEAFF

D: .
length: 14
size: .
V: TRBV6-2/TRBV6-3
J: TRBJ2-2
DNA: TGTGCCAGCATAGGGACTGTGAGCACCGGGGAGCTGTTTTTT
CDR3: CASIGTVSTGELFF

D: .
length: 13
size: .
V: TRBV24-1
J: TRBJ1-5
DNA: TGTGCCACCAGTGATTCGGGGTTTCAGCCCCAGCATTTT
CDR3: CATSDSGFQPQHF

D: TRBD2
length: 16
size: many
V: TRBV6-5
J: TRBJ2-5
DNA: TGTGCCAGCAGTTCCCTGACTAGCGGGAATCAAGAGACCCAGTACTTC
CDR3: CASSSLTSGNQETQYF

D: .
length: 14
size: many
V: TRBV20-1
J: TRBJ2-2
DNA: TGCAGTGCTAGCCGGCAGGCTAGGGCCGGGGAGCTGTTTTTT
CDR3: CSASRQARAGELFF

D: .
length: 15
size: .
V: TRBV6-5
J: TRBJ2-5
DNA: TGTGCCAGCAGTTACTCTCCGGGGGGCGGAGAGACCCAGTACTTC
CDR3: CASSYSPGGGETQYF

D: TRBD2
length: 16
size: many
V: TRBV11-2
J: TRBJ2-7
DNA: TGTGCCAGCAGCCAATGGACTAGCGGGAGAAGGTACGAGCAGTACTTC
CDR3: CASSQWTSGRRYEQYF

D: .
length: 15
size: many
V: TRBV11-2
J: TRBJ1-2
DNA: TGTGCCAGCAGCTTAGACGGACCCTTCACGGGAGGCTACACCTTC
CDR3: CASSLDGPFTGGYTF